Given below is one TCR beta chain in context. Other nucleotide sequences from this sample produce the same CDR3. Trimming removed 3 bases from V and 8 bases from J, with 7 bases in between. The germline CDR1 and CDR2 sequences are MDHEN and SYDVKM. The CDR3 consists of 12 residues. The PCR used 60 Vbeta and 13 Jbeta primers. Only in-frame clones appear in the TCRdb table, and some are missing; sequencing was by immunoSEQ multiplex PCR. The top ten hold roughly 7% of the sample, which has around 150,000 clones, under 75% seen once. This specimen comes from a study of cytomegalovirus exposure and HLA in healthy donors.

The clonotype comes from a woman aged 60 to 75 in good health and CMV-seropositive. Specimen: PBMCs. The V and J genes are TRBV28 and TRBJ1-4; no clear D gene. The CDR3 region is CASSLRGEKLFF. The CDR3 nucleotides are TGTGCCAGCAGTTTGCGAGGAGAAAAACTGTTTTTT. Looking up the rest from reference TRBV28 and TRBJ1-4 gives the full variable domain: DVKVTQSSRYLVKRTGEKVFLECVQDMDHENMFWYRQDPGLGLRLIYFSYDVKMKEKGDIPEGYSVSREKKERFSLILESASTNQTSMYLCASSLRGEKLFFGSGTQLSVL.